The 21 T cell receptor beta chains below were found in one sample sequenced in a study of spatial heterogeneity in lung cancer. Study-level points and caveats: Intratumoral expanded alpha and beta TCR counts were found to track tumor mutation counts.

Time point described: sample taken at primary tumor resection. MiXCR, run by TCRdb on the 5' RACE reads, gives a single entry per CDR3 protein. The sample lists 9,000 or so distinct CDR3 sequences, 2.9% occurring once. Their antigens remain unidentified. This sample comprised lung tumor tissue, obtained at surgery. Receptors originate from a male donor with early-stage non-small cell lung cancer.

This clonotype was counted ten times or more. The gene calls are TRBV5-1 and TRBJ1-1; TRBD1 might be the D (6 bases). With 1 base removed from V and 5 bases from J, the gap between germline ends came to 15 bases. The CDR3 length is 15 residues. Germline loops: CDR1 SGHRS, CDR2 YFSETQ. The CDR3 is CASSLSRGRRTEAFF. The CDR3, as DNA: TGCGCCAGCAGCTTGAGTCGGGGGCGACGAACTGAAGCTTTCTTT.

This clonotype is medium-sized. J is TRBJ1-1 and V is TRBV12-3 or TRBV12-4, with TRBD1 matching over 8 bases. The CDR3 totals 14 residues. The V segment lost 6 bases and the J segment 1 base; nucleotides outside the gene matches: 4. The CDR3: CASRPDRANTEAFF. The CDR3 region has the DNA TGTGCCAGCAGGCCGGACAGGGCGAACACTGAAGCTTTCTTT.

In the case of this clonotype: An end of the junction differs from the germline gene, which may be a read error. The chain couples TRBV20-1 to TRBJ1-5; 11 bases fit TRBD1. This CDR3 contains 15 residues. Germline CDR1 is DFQATT and CDR2 is SNEGSKA (reference sequence). CDR3 nucleotides: TGCAGAGCTAGGAGGACAGGGGGCGACGGTCAGCCCCAGCATTTT. Protein sequence: CRARRTGGDGQPQHF.

This clonotype was picked up many times. The V and J genes are TRBV6-6 and TRBJ1-6, with a tentative D call TRBD1 (5 bases). Between the trimmed V and J ends, which lost 6 bases and 3 bases, there was a span of 9 bases. The CDR3 runs 14 residues. The V gene's germline CDR1 is MNHNY and CDR2 SVGAGI (reference sequence). The CDR3 DNA reads TGTGCCAGCAGGCAGGGACTCTATAATTCACCCCTCCACTTT. As protein: CASRQGLYNSPLHF.

This clonotype counts as medium-sized. The rearrangement joins TRBV5-1 to TRBJ2-3; D may match TRBD1 or TRBD2 (5 bases each). Per germline, CDR1 SGHRS and CDR2 YFSETQ. The CDR3 contains 14 residues. V lost 0 bases and J lost 4, with 9 bases in between. The CDR3 region has the DNA TGCGCCAGCAGCTTGGGGGACGCCTCAGATACGCAGTATTTT. This gives the protein CASSLGDASDTQYF.

This clonotype is medium-sized in the sample. This chain uses TRBV20-1 with TRBJ2-5; TRBD2 might be the D (6 bases). The V and J ends lost 6 bases and 1 base respectively, with 18 bases between them. Germline values: CDR1 DFQATT, CDR2 SNEGSKA (reference sequence). The CDR3 runs 15 residues. The CDR3 loop is CSAAVRGHPQETQYF. As DNA, the CDR3 is TGCAGTGCCGCCGTGCGGGGCCACCCCCAAGAGACCCAGTACTTC.

The rearrangement links TRBV2 to TRBJ1-2; 7 nucleotides agree with TRBD1. The junction had 1 base not matched to a gene; V was cut back by 3 bases and J by 0 bases. Germline V gene data show CDR1 as SNHLY and CDR2 as FYNNEI. The CDR3 is 14 amino acids. The CDR3 reads CASSEGQTNYGYTF. The DNA for the CDR3 is TGTGCCAGCAGTGAGGGACAGACTAACTATGGCTACACCTTC.

This clonotype appeared many times. The rearrangement joins TRBV5-5 to TRBJ1-2, with D hard to call. V gave up 6 bases and J gave up 6 bases, with 24 bases separating them. Germline V CDR1 and CDR2: SGHKS, YYEKEE (reference sequence). The CDR3 length is 16 residues. The CDR3 DNA sequence: TGTGCCAGCAACCTATTCATTACAGCGGAGGATCATGGCTACACCTTC. Amino acids: CASNLFITAEDHGYTF.

By frequency in the sample, this clonotype is medium-sized. The chain recombines TRBV29-1 with TRBJ2-3, with 7 nucleotides matching TRBD2. The J segment lost 1 base and the V segment lost 7 bases, leaving 2 bases of the junction unmatched. The CDR3 is 12 residues long. Germline CDR1 reads SQVTM; CDR2 reads ANQGSEA. The CDR3 here is CSGSGGTDTQYF. The CDR3 region has the DNA TGCAGCGGGAGCGGGGGCACAGATACGCAGTATTTT.

This clonotype was counted at least ten times. The chain couples TRBV5-1 to TRBJ2-5, with D perhaps being TRBD1 or TRBD2 (7 bases each). Germline CDR1 SGHRS, CDR2 YFSETQ. Trimming took 7 bases from V and 13 from J, leaving 17 bases between them. The CDR3 runs 11 residues. The CDR3 here is CASGSGDSLYF. The CDR3 DNA reads as TGCGCCAGCGGGAGCGGGGACAGCCTGTACTTC.

This clonotype was detected many times. This chain connects TRBV29-1 to TRBJ2-1, with 13 bases aligning to TRBD2. The CDR3 is 13 amino acids. CDR1 is SQVTM and CDR2 is ANQGSEA in the germline V gene. V gave up 6 bases and J gave up 7 bases; unmatched junction bases: 3. CDR3 nucleotide sequence: TGCAGCGTCAAGGGACTAGCGGGGAATGAGCAGTTCTTC. Its protein is CSVKGLAGNEQFF.

This clonotype was recorded many times. The chain uses TRBV14 and TRBJ1-4; perhaps TRBD1 as D (5 bases). This CDR3 has 13 amino acids. The V and J ends lost 1 base and 8 bases respectively, with 8 bases between them. Germline assignment: CDR1 SGHDN and CDR2 FVKESK. DNA for the CDR3: TGTGCCAGCAGCCAAGGAGGGGCCGAAAAACTGTTTTTT. Its protein is CASSQGGAEKLFF.

This clonotype is medium-sized within its sample. The chain carries TRBV20-1 and TRBJ2-2; D gene ambiguous. Trimming took 2 bases from V and 2 from J, leaving 9 bases between them. Germline V gene sequence: CDR1 DFQATT, CDR2 SNEGSKA (reference sequence). This CDR3 is built from 14 residues. The chain's CDR3 is CSARCRDNTGELFF. As DNA, the CDR3 is TGCAGTGCTAGATGTAGGGATAACACCGGGGAGCTGTTTTTT.

This clonotype was detected ten times or more. This chain joins TRBV4-1 and TRBJ1-5; D call uncertain. The germline V and J ends were trimmed by 2 bases and 3 bases, with 11 bases remaining between them. The CDR3 has 15 residues. Germline V gene sequence: CDR1 MGHRA, CDR2 YSYEKL. CDR3 residues: CASSQSDLNNQPQHF. For the CDR3, the DNA is TGCGCCAGCAGCCAATCCGACTTGAACAATCAGCCCCAGCATTTT.

Ten or more counts support this clonotype. This sequence joins TRBV7-6 and TRBJ2-1; D assignment may be TRBD1 or TRBD2 (5 bases each). Germline CDR1 reads SGHVS; CDR2 reads FNYEAQ. The CDR3 has 15 residues. Deletions cut 1 base from V and 5 bases from J, with 12 bases between. CDR3 coding DNA: TGTGCCAGCAGCTTAGGAGGGGTGGGGAACAATGAGCAGTTCTTC. Translation gives CASSLGGVGNNEQFF.

This rearrangement joins TRBV11-1 to TRBJ2-3; TRBD2 agrees at 9 bases. The ends lost 5 bases at V and 7 bases at J; junction bases unmatched: 16. Germline V gives CDR1 SGHAT, CDR2 FQDESV (reference sequence). The CDR3 has 17 amino acids. The CDR3 DNA sequence: TGTGCCAGCAGCCCCCTGCGGGAGCGGGGGGTCGCGAATACGCAGTATTTT. This encodes CASSPLRERGVANTQYF.

This clonotype was seen at least ten times. CDR3 sequence reads: CASSLSLRGDEQYF. CDR3 bases: TGTGCCAGCAGCTTAAGCCTCAGGGGAGACGAGCAGTACTTC. The J gene is TRBJ2-7, the V gene TRBV11-3, with D possibly being TRBD1 (6 bases). CDR1 and CDR2 from the germline V gene are SGHNT and YENEEA. Trimming removed 2 bases from V and 5 bases from J, with 13 bases in between. This CDR3 has 14 amino acids. Together with reference TRBV11-3 and TRBJ2-7, the CDR3 gives the full variable domain: EAGVVQSPRYKIIEKKQPVAFWCNPISGHNTLYWYLQNLGQGPELLIRYENEEAVDDSQLPKDRFSAERLKGVDSTLKIQPAELGDSAVYLCASSLSLRGDEQYFGPGTRLTVT.

This clonotype was recorded many times. The chain employs TRBV20-1 and TRBJ2-5; 11 bases line up with TRBD2. V dropped 4 bases and J dropped 5; count of bases not matched to a gene: 3. The germline V gene has CDR1 DFQATT and CDR2 SNEGSKA (reference sequence). The CDR3 runs to 13 residues. The CDR3 loop reads CSAIAGGRETQYF. CDR3 sequence (DNA): TGCAGTGCTATAGCGGGGGGGCGGGAGACCCAGTACTTC.

This clonotype came up many times. The rearrangement joins TRBV6-5 to TRBJ1-6, with a possible D match to TRBD1 (5 bases). The CDR3 has 14 amino acids. V shed 0 bases and J shed 10 bases, with 10 bases lying between them. CDR1 MNHEY and CDR2 SVGAGI come from the germline V gene. The CDR3 region has the DNA TGTGCCAGCAGTTACTCGGGGGGAGGCTCACCCCTCCACTTT. This gives the protein CASSYSGGGSPLHF.

This clonotype was seen ten or more times. The V gene is TRBV7-3, the J gene TRBJ2-3; D uncertain. There are 14 residues in the CDR3. CDR1 and CDR2 (germline): SGHTA, FQGTGA. V shed 5 bases and J shed 0 bases, with 9 bases lying between them. For the CDR3, the DNA is TGTGCCAGCAGCAACGACCCGAGCACAGATACGCAGTATTTT. Its protein is CASSNDPSTDTQYF.

At least ten counts were recorded for this clonotype. The CDR3 loop is CASRRPGQGATNEKLFF. The CDR3 DNA is TGTGCCAGCCGAAGACCGGGACAGGGGGCAACTAATGAAAAACTGTTTTTT. This rearrangement joins TRBV27 to TRBJ1-4, with TRBD1 matching over 11 bases. Germline CDR1 MNHEY, CDR2 SMNVEV (reference sequence). V was clipped by 8 bases and J by 0 bases; unmatched bases: 8. CDR3 size: 17 residues.